The clone carrying this TCR beta chain has only one observation. V shed 4 bases, J shed 4 bases, and the junction held 9 bases outside the gene matches. Germline-derived CDR1 and CDR2 are MNHEY and SMNVEV (reference sequence). There are 15 residues in the CDR3. Per the study methods: How many nucleated cells were present was estimated from reference gene primer amplification. TCRdb keeps only in-frame clones here, not all; method: immunoSEQ multiplex PCR. Clone size and V and J calls were adopted from that table, with D and trimming inferred from the DNA. Here the sample spans more than 75,000 clones, over 85% being singletons. The sample is drawn from a study of blood T cell repertoires in COVID-19. As for the study in general: Sites in the United States, Italy and Spain provided acute and convalescent COVID-19 samples. T cells, B-cell-depleted T cells, or PBMCs supplied cDNA or gDNA.

The sequencing sample was made of peripheral blood. The J gene is TRBJ1-2, the V gene TRBV27; TRBD1 matches 7 bases. The receptor's source is a man aged 45 to 65 with acute or convalescent COVID-19. The CDR3 DNA reads TGTGCCAGCAGTTCCCCAGGGGGAACGGGCTATGGCTACACCTTC. This gives the protein CASSSPGGTGYGYTF.